Here is one TCR beta chain with its context. Its antigen is still unknown. These data come from a study of T cells in localized non-small cell lung cancer. Study findings and constraints: A single tumor region was sequenced, leaving heterogeneity possible. Patients showing higher blood T cell density tended to see longer overall survival. Uninvolved adjacent lung, not tumor, had the highest T cell clonality.

Repertoires were generated with immunoSEQ multiplex PCR, while TCRdb's copy carries only in-frame clones and drops some. The data contain around 83,000 clones, approximately 86% of them singletons. The sequences come from peripheral blood, collected before any cancer treatment. The TCR originated in a man aged 40 to 70 with stage I squamous cell lung carcinoma.

The CDR3 nucleotides are TGTGCCAGCTCACCAGTGGAACAGGGGGGATCTGGGGCCAACGTCCTGACTTTC. Translation gives CASSPVEQGGSGANVLTF. The V and J genes are TRBV18 and TRBJ2-6, with 8 bases aligning to TRBD1. CDR1 KGHSH and CDR2 LQKENI come from the germline V gene. V shed 2 bases, J shed 1 base, and the junction held 7 bases outside the gene matches. The CDR3 is 18 residues long.